This TCR beta chain was sequenced in a study of CD8+CD57+ T cells in acquired aplastic anemia. The wider study: Mean yield of DNA from sorted CD4+ and CD8+ cells was 3 to 3.5 ug.

It was patients with CD8+CD57+ cell expansion by flow cytometry who were chosen for sequencing. Patients had undergone no therapy by the time their blood was sampled. The CDR3 contains 14 residues. The germline V gene has CDR1 ENHRY and CDR2 SYGVKD. Trimming left V 0 bases short and J 10 bases short, with 15 bases between. Genomic DNA acted as the template from which TCR beta VDJ combination and CDR3 sequence profiling were carried out. TCRdb fed the reads into MiXCR, producing one record per CDR3 protein. The sample shows about 180,000 distinct CDR3 sequences, less than 50% of them seen only once. The sequence derives from a human donor with aplastic anemia. The chain joins TRBV10-3 to TRBJ1-1, with no clear D. The sample was sorted CD4+, CD8+, or CD8+CD57+ T cells (not recorded which) from PBMCs. The DNA of the CDR3 is TGTGCCATCAGTGAGTCCCTGGGGTTGGCTGGAGCTTTCTTT. Translated, it gives CAISESLGLAGAFF.